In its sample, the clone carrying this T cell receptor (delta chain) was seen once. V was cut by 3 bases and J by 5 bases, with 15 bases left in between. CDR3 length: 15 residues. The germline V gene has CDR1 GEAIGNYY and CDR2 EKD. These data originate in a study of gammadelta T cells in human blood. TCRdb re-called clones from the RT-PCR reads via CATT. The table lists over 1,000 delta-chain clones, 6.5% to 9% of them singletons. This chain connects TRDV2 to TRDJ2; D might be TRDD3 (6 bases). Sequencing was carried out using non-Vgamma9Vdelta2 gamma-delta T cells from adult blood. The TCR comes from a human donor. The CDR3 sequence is CACDVMGGTTAQLFF. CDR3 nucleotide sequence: TGTGCCTGTGACGTGATGGGGGGGACTACAGCACAACTCTTCTTT.